A single sample is the source of the 30 T cell receptor beta chains below, sequenced in a study of blood T cell repertoires in COVID-19. Profiling relied on immunoSEQ multiplex PCR, and the TCRdb table lists in-frame clones only, not all of them. The repertoire has around 310,000 clones, under 90% of them found once; the top ten carry roughly a tenth. Sequencing was carried out using PBMCs or T cells enriched from blood (not recorded which). These TCRs come from a woman aged 25 to 39 who had recovered from COVID-19.

CDR3 protein: CAWSIDRAGNQPQHF. CDR3 coding DNA: TGTGCCTGGAGCATCGACAGGGCTGGCAATCAGCCCCAGCATTTT. V is TRBV30 and J is TRBJ1-5; 7 positions agree with TRBD1. The CDR3 is 15 residues long. CDR1 and CDR2 from the germline V gene are GTSNPN and SVGIG (reference sequence). With 3 bases clipped from V and 2 bases from J, the junction kept 7 bases outside the gene matches.

The V gene is TRBV7-9, the J gene TRBJ1-1; possibly TRBD1 for D (5 bases). Germline lookup yields CDR1 SEHNR and CDR2 FQNEAQ (reference sequence). CDR3 length equals 14 residues. The V end lost 1 base, the J end lost 6 bases, and 12 bases lay between the germline ends. The DNA for the CDR3 is TGTGCCAGCAGCTTAGACGGGAGGGGTTCTGAAGCTTTCTTT. This sequence encodes CASSLDGRGSEAFF. Full variable domain (outside the CDR3, taken from reference TRBV7-9 and TRBJ1-1): DTGVSQNPRHKITKRGQNVTFRCDPISEHNRLYWYRQTLGQGPEFLTYFQNEAQLEKSRLLSDRFSAERPKGSFSTLEIQRTEQGDSAMYLCASSLDGRGSEAFFGQGTRLTVV.

J is TRBJ1-1 and V is TRBV6-1; 7 nucleotides line up with TRBD1. Germline trimming cut 3 bases from V and 3 bases from J; bases unmatched to any gene: 4. Germline V gives CDR1 MNHNS, CDR2 SASEGT. This CDR3 is 14 amino acids long. CDR3 DNA: TGTGCCAGCAGTGACCAGGGGGTCGACACTGAAGCTTTCTTT. The encoded protein is CASSDQGVDTEAFF.

The chain joins TRBV5-1 to TRBJ1-6; unclear D gene. V gave up 5 bases and J gave up 4 bases, with 19 bases separating them. This CDR3 has 17 amino acids. The V gene's germline CDR1 is SGHRS and CDR2 YFSETQ. The CDR3 region is CASSPQYPVTYNSPLHF. Here the CDR3 DNA reads TGCGCCAGCAGTCCTCAATATCCCGTTACTTATAATTCACCCCTCCACTTT. The variable domain in full, with the rest retrieved from reference TRBV5-1 and TRBJ1-6, is KAGVTQTPRYLIKTRGQQVTLSCSPISGHRSVSWYQQTPGQGLQFLFEYFSETQRNKGNFPGRFSGRQFSNSRSEMNVSTLELGDSALYLCASSPQYPVTYNSPLHFGNGTRLTVT.

This clone was detected once. V and J are TRBV11-2 and TRBJ2-1; possibly TRBD2 for D (6 bases). The germline CDR1 and CDR2 sequences are SGHAT and FQNNGV. CDR3 length: 11 amino acids. V shed 7 bases and J shed 7 bases, with 8 bases lying between them. CDR3 bases: TGTGCCAGCACCCGGGGGAATGAGCAGTTCTTC. It encodes CASTRGNEQFF.

The chain has TRBV11-2 and TRBJ1-4; D unresolved. Trimming pared 1 base from V and 8 bases from J, leaving 8 bases between. The CDR3 runs to 13 residues. Germline CDR1 and CDR2: SGHAT and FQNNGV. In DNA, the CDR3 is TGTGCCAGCAGCTTAGCGGGAGACGAAAAACTGTTTTTT. Protein: CASSLAGDEKLFF. Variable domain in full (rest from reference TRBV11-2 and TRBJ1-4): EAGVAQSPRYKIIEKRQSVAFWCNPISGHATLYWYQQILGQGPKLLIQFQNNGVVDDSQLPKDRFSAERLKGVDSTLKIQPAKLEDSAVYLCASSLAGDEKLFFGSGTQLSVL.

The rearrangement links TRBV19 to TRBJ2-7, with D perhaps TRBD1 (7 bases). Germline V gene lookup returns CDR1 LNHDA and CDR2 SQIVND (reference sequence). The CDR3 runs to 13 residues. Trimming took 10 bases from V and 4 from J, leaving 17 bases between them. The CDR3 DNA sequence: TGTGCCACCGGAGGGGGCAGACTATACGAGCAGTACTTC. It is translated as CATGGGRLYEQYF.

This clone has more than one count but fewer than ten. V usage is TRBV4-1 and J usage is TRBJ1-6; D gene uncertain. Looked up from germline, CDR1 is MGHRA and CDR2 is YSYEKL. The V and J ends lost 1 base and 4 bases respectively, with 8 bases between them. This CDR3 comprises 15 residues. In DNA, the CDR3 is TGCGCCAGCAGCCAAGCCCCCAATTATAATTCACCCCTCCACTTT. Its protein product is CASSQAPNYNSPLHF.

This chain uses TRBV7-2 with TRBJ2-4; D possibly corresponds to TRBD2 (5 bases). Trimming took 5 bases from V and 0 from J, leaving 20 bases between them. CDR1 and CDR2 from the germline V gene are SGHTA and FQGNSA. This CDR3 comprises 18 residues. The chain's CDR3 is CASSQAPRVILAKNIQYF. The CDR3 DNA reads TGTGCCAGCAGCCAGGCCCCGCGGGTGATACTAGCCAAAAACATTCAGTACTTC.

The V call is TRBV5-1, the J call TRBJ2-2; TRBD2 agrees at 10 bases. Germline V gives CDR1 SGHRS, CDR2 YFSETQ. The V segment lost 2 bases and the J segment 7 bases; nucleotides outside the gene matches: 14. The CDR3 loop spans 18 amino acids. Written as DNA, the CDR3 is TGCGCCAGCAGCTTTTCCCACCTAGCGGGAGTACTCGTCGGGGAGCTGTTTTTT. Amino acid sequence: CASSFSHLAGVLVGELFF.

This sequence joins TRBV27 and TRBJ2-7, with 12 bases matching TRBD2. Germline loops: CDR1 MNHEY, CDR2 SMNVEV (reference sequence). Losses at the gene ends were 5 bases for V and 5 bases for J; bases not matched to a gene: 10. The CDR3 runs 16 residues. The DNA for the CDR3 is TGTGCCAGCAGTATCCTAGCGGGAGGGCCGCAGAACGAGCAGTACTTC. Amino acids: CASSILAGGPQNEQYF.

The chain employs TRBV13 and TRBJ1-4, with D perhaps TRBD1 (6 bases). The germline V and J ends were trimmed by 3 bases and 7 bases, with 9 bases remaining between them. The CDR3 sequence is 13 residues long. Germline CDR1 is PRHDT and CDR2 is FYEKMQ (reference sequence). CDR3 coding DNA: TGTGCCAGCAGCTTGGGGGACACTGAAAAACTGTTTTTT. Protein: CASSLGDTEKLFF.

The chain links TRBV18 to TRBJ2-3, with 9 bases fitting TRBD1. The junction had 12 bases not matched to a gene; V was cut back by 5 bases and J by 6 bases. This CDR3 has 16 residues. Germline-derived CDR1 and CDR2 are KGHSH and LQKENI. The CDR3 nucleotides read TGTGCCAGCTCATGGACCGGGACAGGGTCTTACGATACGCAGTATTTT. Protein product: CASSWTGTGSYDTQYF.

This clone was recorded a few times. V usage is TRBV7-2 and J usage is TRBJ2-7; D may be TRBD2 (6 bases). Germline CDR1 reads SGHTA; CDR2 reads FQGNSA. The CDR3 has 17 residues. Trimming stripped 1 base from V and 2 bases from J, with 18 bases between. This chain's CDR3 is CASSLDGPGTPAYEQYF. The DNA for the CDR3 is TGTGCCAGCAGCTTAGATGGGCCCGGGACTCCAGCCTACGAGCAGTACTTC. The full variable domain, with the rest looked up from reference TRBV7-2 and TRBJ2-7, is GAGVSQSPSNKVTEKGKDVELRCDPISGHTALYWYRQSLGQGLEFLIYFQGNSAPDKSGLPSDRFSAERTGGSVSTLTIQRTQQEDSAVYLCASSLDGPGTPAYEQYFGPGTRLTVT.

Written as DNA, the CDR3 is TGTGCCAGTACTCTAAAGGCGGTCTATGGCTACACCTTC. It yields the protein CASTLKAVYGYTF. This chain uses TRBV19 with TRBJ1-2; D gene unclear. V was clipped by 7 bases and J by 4 bases, with 13 bases between them. The CDR3 totals 13 residues. Germline values: CDR1 LNHDA, CDR2 SQIVND (reference sequence).

The gene calls are TRBV29-1 and TRBJ2-5; 11 bases map to TRBD1. The germline V gene encodes CDR1 SQVTM and CDR2 ANQGSEA. The CDR3 loop spans 15 amino acids. Losses at the gene ends were 1 base for V and 5 bases for J; bases not matched to a gene: 6. The CDR3: CSVEGGTGGGETQYF. The DNA for the CDR3 is TGCAGCGTTGAAGGAGGGACAGGGGGAGGGGAGACCCAGTACTTC.

V gene TRBV7-2 combines with J gene TRBJ1-6, with D unresolved. The CDR3 loop spans 13 amino acids. CDR1 is SGHTA, CDR2 FQGNSA, per germline. Deletions cut 4 bases from V and 8 bases from J, with 9 bases between. For the CDR3, the DNA is TGTGCCAGCAGCTACGCACGGGATTCACCCCTCCACTTT. Protein sequence: CASSYARDSPLHF.

The chain is built from TRBV28 and TRBJ1-5; D not certain. The V end lost 4 bases, the J end lost 11 bases, and 18 bases lay between the germline ends. The CDR3 has 14 residues. From germline, CDR1 is MDHEN and CDR2 SYDVKM. DNA of the CDR3: TGTGCCAGCAGTTCCCCCGGGGTGTTTGGGGCCCAGCATTTT. It codes for CASSSPGVFGAQHF.

The rearrangement joins TRBV19 to TRBJ1-2; D is unresolved. Trimming left V 2 bases short and J 5 bases short, with 15 bases between. This CDR3 has 15 amino acids. Germline V gives CDR1 LNHDA, CDR2 SQIVND (reference sequence). The CDR3 coding sequence is TGTGCCAGTAGTATAAGCGGGAAATTATCATATGGCTACACCTTC. It translates to CASSISGKLSYGYTF.

The chain uses TRBV5-1 and TRBJ2-2; D is perhaps TRBD1 (5 bases). Germline CDR1 and CDR2: SGHRS and YFSETQ. V dropped 0 bases and J dropped 4 bases, with 7 bases sitting between them. The CDR3 length is 14 residues. The CDR3 spells CASSLAQGTGELFF. The CDR3 DNA is TGCGCCAGCAGCTTGGCGCAGGGCACCGGGGAGCTGTTTTTT.

The V and J genes are TRBV1 and TRBJ1-5. TRBV1 is flagged as a pseudogene. This CDR3 has 17 amino acids. CDR3 DNA sequence: TGCACCAGCAGCCAAGAGAGGCCGGTGATCGGCAATCAGCCCCAGCATTTT. Translating gives CTSSQERPVIGNQPQHF.

The V and J genes are TRBV27 and TRBJ2-1; TRBD2 is a possible D gene (6 bases). Germline loops: CDR1 MNHEY, CDR2 SMNVEV (reference sequence). The length of the CDR3 is 17 residues. Trimming took off 5 bases at V and 4 bases at J, with 21 bases between the two ends. The CDR3, as DNA: TGTGCCAGCAGTAATCGGAGGGCCCGATCCGTATACAATGAGCAGTTCTTC. Protein product: CASSNRRARSVYNEQFF.

This CDR3 is CASSVGLYSYNEQFF. The CDR3, as DNA: TGTGCCAGCAGCGTAGGCCTCTACTCCTACAATGAGCAGTTCTTC. The chain recombines TRBV9 with TRBJ2-1; unclear D gene. The germline V and J ends were trimmed by 0 bases and 0 bases, with 7 bases remaining between them. CDR3 size: 15 residues. The germline CDR1 and CDR2 sequences are SGDLS and YYNGEE. Together with reference TRBV9 and TRBJ2-1, the CDR3 gives the full variable domain: DSGVTQTPKHLITATGQRVTLRCSPRSGDLSVYWYQQSLDQGLQFLIQYYNGEERAKGNILERFSAQQFPDLHSELNLSSLELGDSALYFCASSVGLYSYNEQFFGPGTRLTVL.

The chain links TRBV4-3 to TRBJ1-5, with 7 bases fitting TRBD1. Germline assignment: CDR1 LGHNA and CDR2 YSLEER. After removal of 4 bases from V and 4 bases from J, the junction contained 7 bases not matched to a gene. The CDR3 covers 15 residues. The CDR3 DNA sequence: TGCGCCAGCAGCCCCCAAGGGGGCTTAAATCAGCCCCAGCATTTT. It codes for CASSPQGGLNQPQHF.

The CDR3 DNA reads as TGTGCCAGCAGACAACAGGGCTCTGGAAACACCATATATTTT. Translated, it gives CASRQQGSGNTIYF. The chain has TRBV27 and TRBJ1-3, with a possible D match to TRBD1 (6 bases). Germline V lookup: CDR1 MNHEY, CDR2 SMNVEV (reference sequence). Between the trimmed V and J ends, which lost 6 bases and 0 bases, there was a span of 9 bases. The CDR3 extends over 14 amino acids.

The V gene is TRBV19, the J gene TRBJ2-1, with 9 bases that match TRBD1. The germline V gene has CDR1 LNHDA and CDR2 SQIVND (reference sequence). V was clipped by 4 bases and J by 4 bases; unmatched bases: 11. This CDR3 is built from 17 residues. Here the CDR3 reads CASSKVSGTGLYNEQFF. Here the CDR3 DNA reads TGTGCCAGTAGTAAAGTAAGTGGGACAGGGCTTTACAATGAGCAGTTCTTC.

The CDR3 here is CASSLEGGSYNEQFF. The CDR3 DNA sequence: TGCGCCAGCAGCTTGGAAGGGGGCTCCTACAATGAGCAGTTCTTC. The chain recombines TRBV5-1 with TRBJ2-1; TRBD1 is a possible D gene (6 bases). The CDR3 is 15 amino acids. Deletions cut 0 bases from V and 0 bases from J, with 7 bases between. Germline V gives CDR1 SGHRS, CDR2 YFSETQ.

A single count supports this clone. The chain carries TRBV19 and TRBJ2-7; D not resolved. This CDR3 is built from 15 residues. V gave up 1 base and J gave up 3 bases, with 13 bases separating them. The germline gives CDR1 LNHDA, CDR2 SQIVND (reference sequence). CDR3: CASSIVPGDRYEQYF. The CDR3 region has the DNA TGTGCCAGTAGTATAGTCCCAGGCGACCGCTACGAGCAGTACTTC.

The chain combines TRBV28 with TRBJ2-7, with 10 nucleotides matching TRBD1. The germline CDR1 and CDR2 sequences are MDHEN and SYDVKM. The CDR3 spans 15 residues. J gave up 7 bases and V 6 bases, and 12 bases lay outside the gene matches. CDR3 in DNA: TGTGCCAGCAGCATACCCTCGGGACAGGGGAGGGAGCAGTACTTC. Its translation: CASSIPSGQGREQYF. Looking up the rest from reference TRBV28 and TRBJ2-7 gives the full variable domain: DVKVTQSSRYLVKRTGEKVFLECVQDMDHENMFWYRQDPGLGLRLIYFSYDVKMKEKGDIPEGYSVSREKKERFSLILESASTNQTSMYLCASSIPSGQGREQYFGPGTRLTVT.

This chain connects TRBV5-4 to TRBJ2-3; 9 bases agree with TRBD2. Germline assignment: CDR1 SGHNT and CDR2 YYREEE (reference sequence). The V segment lost 4 bases and the J segment 3 bases; nucleotides outside the gene matches: 15. The CDR3 is made up of 18 amino acids. DNA of the CDR3: TGTGCCAGCAGCCCCGAGTTGGGGGCGGGAGGGCCAACAGATACGCAGTATTTT. As protein: CASSPELGAGGPTDTQYF. The full variable domain, with the rest looked up from reference TRBV5-4 and TRBJ2-3, is ETGVTQSPTHLIKTRGQQVTLRCSSQSGHNTVSWYQQALGQGPQFIFQYYREEENGRGNFPPRFSGLQFPNYSSELNVNALELDDSALYLCASSPELGAGGPTDTQYFGPGTRLTVL.